The sequence of this T cell receptor (beta chain) was determined in a study of shared clonotypes between healthy human individuals. Study information: Donor ages ranged 18 to 49 years: a couple of women, three men.

Trimming cost V 4 bases and J 8 bases; bases outside gene matches: 5. Germline CDR1 is SGHTA and CDR2 is FQGNSA. The CDR3 length is 13 residues. Donors, without exception, were Caucasian adults residing in Nashville, Tennessee. Overall study findings and caveats: Generally, estimated richness proved larger in naive subsets than it did in memory subsets.

For this clone: What it recognizes is unknown.

Method: immunoSEQ multiplex PCR; TCRdb's copy keeps in-frame clones and lacks some. The sample includes 2 million to 2.5 million clones, about 90% of them seen just once. The chain couples TRBV7-2 to TRBJ1-1, with 9 bases lining up with TRBD1. The sample was naive CD4+ T cells from PBMCs. The subset: CD45RA+ positively selected. This receptor was obtained from a man aged 18 to 35 in good health. Some clones in this sample may be carry-over from other donors' samples. CDR3 sequence reads: CASSSRQGGEAFF. The CDR3 DNA sequence: TGTGCCAGCAGCTCAAGACAGGGGGGCGAAGCTTTCTTT.